This record looks at one T cell receptor (beta chain) sequence and its context. Its antigen is currently unknown. This specimen comes from a study of a mutant IDH1 vaccine in newly diagnosed glioma. The overall study: Treated individuals were around 60% male and approximately 40% female, averaging approximately 40 years of age. Before enrollment, the patients had been treated with radiotherapy alone, temozolomide alone, or both together. Most of them had received both.

The assay was immunoSEQ multiplex PCR, and TCRdb's table has in-frame clones only and misses some. Of 95,000 to 100,000 clones in the sample, approximately 90% were seen once. Time point: baseline, week 1 (first vaccination visit). Treatment defined: pre-vaccination baseline after standard-of-care therapy. Each of the donors came in with new WHO grade 3 or 4 astrocytomas that were IDH1-mutant and ATRX-lost. Regarding the study as a whole: Top-clonotype changes in peripheral T cells seemed unrelated to pseudoprogression.

Germline V gene sequence: CDR1 MNHEY, CDR2 SVGAGI. The CDR3 totals 14 residues. Trimming left V 7 bases short and J 5 bases short, with 14 bases between. This specimen was PBMCs, taken from a glioma patient treated with radiotherapy, temozolomide or both. This sequence was found in a woman between 50 and 59 years old with glioma. This rearrangement joins TRBV6-5 to TRBJ1-4; unclear D gene. In DNA, the CDR3 is TGTGCCAGCAAAATTACATATGACAATGAAAAACTGTTTTTT. It encodes CASKITYDNEKLFF.